These 16 T cell receptor beta chains came from one sample sequenced in a study of blood T cell repertoires in COVID-19. TCRdb's copy holds only in-frame clones and misses some; the assay was immunoSEQ multiplex PCR. The table lists roughly 39,000 clones, around 86% of them singletons. Sequencing was done on a sample of peripheral blood. Receptors were obtained from a man between 50 and 59 years old with active or convalescent COVID-19.

The rearrangement joins TRBV6-4 to TRBJ1-1, with 7 bases matching TRBD1. CDR3 length equals 13 residues. Germline CDR1 is MRHNA and CDR2 is SNTAGT. Trimming removed 2 bases from V and 6 bases from J; junction bases left unmatched: 3. The CDR3 DNA follows: TGTGCCAGCAGTGACCATCAGGGGGCTGAAGCTTTCTTT. Its translation is CASSDHQGAEAFF.

The chain has TRBV7-9 and TRBJ1-6; no clear D gene. The CDR3 is made up of 14 amino acids. The V gene lost 3 bases and the J gene lost 9 bases, with 12 bases spanning the gap. Germline assignment: CDR1 SEHNR and CDR2 FQNEAQ (reference sequence). CDR3 region: CASSFPGEGSPLHF. Written as DNA, the CDR3 is TGTGCCAGCAGCTTTCCCGGGGAAGGTTCACCCCTCCACTTT. Full variable domain (remainder filled in from reference TRBV7-9 and TRBJ1-6): DTGVSQNPRHKITKRGQNVTFRCDPISEHNRLYWYRQTLGQGPEFLTYFQNEAQLEKSRLLSDRFSAERPKGSFSTLEIQRTEQGDSAMYLCASSFPGEGSPLHFGNGTRLTVT.

This CDR3 is CASRQQGADYEQYF. The CDR3 DNA is TGTGCCAGCAGGCAACAGGGGGCCGACTACGAGCAGTACTTC. The chain joins TRBV28 to TRBJ2-7, with TRBD1 identical over 9 bases. Germline loops: CDR1 MDHEN, CDR2 SYDVKM. The CDR3 extends over 14 amino acids. Losses at the gene ends were 6 bases for V and 3 bases for J; bases not matched to a gene: 6.

Relative to its sample, this clone is large. This chain joins TRBV7-7 and TRBJ2-1, with 7 positions matching TRBD2. Germline CDR1 and CDR2: SSHAT and FNYEAQ (reference sequence). V lost 3 bases to trimming and J lost 0 bases; unmatched junction nucleotides: 2. This CDR3 spans 15 amino acids. The CDR3 protein is CASSFGLDSYNEQFF. CDR3 nucleotides: TGTGCCAGCAGCTTTGGACTAGACTCCTACAATGAGCAGTTCTTC.

The chain uses TRBV7-8 and TRBJ1-2; weak D call: TRBD1 (5 bases). Germline-derived CDR1 and CDR2 are SGHVS and FQNEAQ. The germline V and J ends were trimmed by 5 bases and 4 bases, with 17 bases remaining between them. The CDR3 is 15 residues long. CDR3 coding DNA: TGTGCCAGCAGCGTCCGGGGGGGGTTCGGCTATGGCTACACCTTC. Encoded protein: CASSVRGGFGYGYTF. The complete variable domain, with remaining parts taken from reference TRBV7-8 and TRBJ1-2, reads GAGVSQSPRYKVAKRGQDVALRCDPISGHVSLFWYQQALGQGPEFLTYFQNEAQLDKSGLPSDRFFAERPEGSVSTLKIQRTQQEDSAVYLCASSVRGGFGYGYTFGSGTRLTVV.

This clone was seen once. This chain uses TRBV29-1 with TRBJ1-3, with D maybe TRBD1 (6 bases). Deletions cut 4 bases from V and 0 bases from J, with 10 bases between. The CDR3 contains 14 residues. Germline CDR1 reads SQVTM; CDR2 reads ANQGSEA. The CDR3 protein is CSVVPGDSGNTIYF. The CDR3 DNA reads TGCAGCGTTGTCCCAGGGGACTCTGGAAACACCATATATTTT.

This chain connects TRBV7-9 to TRBJ2-3; the D gene is possibly TRBD1 (6 bases). This CDR3 has 14 residues. Germline CDR1 reads SEHNR; CDR2 reads FQNEAQ (reference sequence). V lost 5 bases to trimming and J lost 0 bases, with 9 bases between them. Written as DNA, the CDR3 is TGTGCCAGCAGCCTTGACAGGAGCACAGATACGCAGTATTTT. Translated: CASSLDRSTDTQYF.

The chain couples TRBV30 to TRBJ2-3; TRBD2 matches 7 bases. This CDR3 is 17 amino acids long. J was trimmed by 1 base and V by 2 bases; bases with no gene match: 12. Germline V gene lookup returns CDR1 GTSNPN and CDR2 SVGIG (reference sequence). CDR3 amino acids: CAWSIRLAGGGTDTQYF. In DNA, the CDR3 is TGTGCCTGGAGTATTAGACTAGCAGGTGGGGGCACAGATACGCAGTATTTT.

This rearrangement joins TRBV18 to TRBJ1-2; D remains unclear. Trimming removed 0 bases from V and 5 bases from J, with 13 bases in between. The CDR3 loop spans 15 amino acids. Germline V gives CDR1 KGHSH, CDR2 LQKENI. The CDR3 DNA follows: TGTGCCAGCTCACCACCCCCCGGGATCCAGTATGGCTACACCTTC. It yields the protein CASSPPPGIQYGYTF.

This chain links TRBV28 with TRBJ1-1; 7 bases align to TRBD1. V was pared by 2 bases and J by 0 bases, with 9 bases of the junction left unmatched. This CDR3 comprises 17 residues. Germline assignment: CDR1 MDHEN and CDR2 SYDVKM. The CDR3 region has the DNA TGTGCCAGCAGTTTACCCACTGGGACAGCCTTGAACACTGAAGCTTTCTTT. This codes for CASSLPTGTALNTEAFF.

The rearrangement uses TRBV10-2 and TRBJ1-1; D is perhaps TRBD1 (6 bases). Trimming removed 2 bases from V and 1 base from J, with 11 bases in between. This CDR3 region has 15 residues. Germline-derived CDR1 and CDR2 are WSHSY and SAAADI. The CDR3 loop is CASSEPGDPNTEAFF. CDR3 nucleotides: TGCGCCAGCAGTGAGCCAGGGGACCCGAACACTGAAGCTTTCTTT.

The V and J genes are TRBV20-1 and TRBJ2-5; D unresolved. V lost 3 bases and J 3 bases, leaving 5 bases between the germline ends. This CDR3 comprises 11 residues. Germline V gene data show CDR1 as DFQATT and CDR2 as SNEGSKA (reference sequence). The CDR3 bases are TGCAGTGCTAGTTCTGAAGAGACCCAGTACTTC. This translates into CSASSEETQYF.

The chain uses TRBV4-1 and TRBJ1-6; 7 nucleotides agree with TRBD1. In germline, CDR1 is MGHRA, CDR2 YSYEKL. CDR3 size: 14 residues. V lost 4 bases, J lost 7 bases, and 4 bases stayed unmatched. The CDR3 protein is CASSRQGGNSPLHF. The CDR3 DNA reads as TGCGCCAGCAGCCGACAGGGAGGAAATTCACCCCTCCACTTT.

This sequence joins TRBV15 and TRBJ2-5; 8 positions match TRBD1. Trimming removed 5 bases from V and 1 base from J; junction bases left unmatched: 3. Germline V gives CDR1 LNHNV, CDR2 YYDKDF (reference sequence). CDR3 size: 14 residues. For the CDR3, the DNA is TGTGCCACCAGCCCAGGACAGGGCCAAGAGACCCAGTACTTC. It specifies CATSPGQGQETQYF.

The rearrangement joins TRBV28 to TRBJ2-2; D gene unclear. This CDR3 comprises 13 residues. The germline CDR1 and CDR2 sequences are MDHEN and SYDVKM. Trimming took off 3 bases at V and 4 bases at J, with 6 bases between the two ends. CDR3 DNA: TGTGCCAGCAGTTTCCCGTCCACCGGGGAGCTGTTTTTT. Translation gives CASSFPSTGELFF.

There are a few counts of this clone. The rearrangement uses TRBV7-2 and TRBJ2-1; 12 bases match TRBD2. CDR1 is SGHTA and CDR2 is FQGNSA in the germline V gene. The V and J ends lost 6 bases and 1 base, in that order; junction bases with no gene match: 4. This CDR3 has 16 residues. CDR3 residues: CASRRTSGASYNEQFF. For the CDR3, the DNA is TGTGCCAGCAGACGGACTAGCGGGGCGTCCTACAATGAGCAGTTCTTC.